This T cell receptor beta chain stems from a study of CD8 T cells in ankylosing spondylitis. Broader study findings: Disease-linked clones bore a CD8+ phenotype and were relatively rare in peripheral blood. Characteristic, it appeared, of ankylosing spondylitis blood was a TCR beta motif of seven or eight highly homologous variants. The clones that were linked to disease were reported to be significantly enriched in matched synovial fluid samples from ankylosing spondylitis patients.

TCRdb redid the calling of the 5' RACE reads with MiXCR, one entry per CDR3 protein. The sample yields roughly 350,000 distinct CDR3 sequences, 7.5% to 9% seen once. This clonotype came up a few times. The antigen is undetermined. Sequencing input: blood, either unsorted or a sorted T cell fraction (not recorded which). The source is a male donor with ankylosing spondylitis.

CDR3 sequence: CAWSTDNEQFF. DNA for the CDR3: TGTGCCTGGAGCACTGACAATGAGCAGTTCTTC. The chain is built from TRBV30 and TRBJ2-1, with D uncertain. Germline lookup yields CDR1 GTSNPN and CDR2 SVGIG (reference sequence). The V end was cut by 3 bases, the J end by 5 bases, with 5 bases between. The CDR3 extends over 11 amino acids.